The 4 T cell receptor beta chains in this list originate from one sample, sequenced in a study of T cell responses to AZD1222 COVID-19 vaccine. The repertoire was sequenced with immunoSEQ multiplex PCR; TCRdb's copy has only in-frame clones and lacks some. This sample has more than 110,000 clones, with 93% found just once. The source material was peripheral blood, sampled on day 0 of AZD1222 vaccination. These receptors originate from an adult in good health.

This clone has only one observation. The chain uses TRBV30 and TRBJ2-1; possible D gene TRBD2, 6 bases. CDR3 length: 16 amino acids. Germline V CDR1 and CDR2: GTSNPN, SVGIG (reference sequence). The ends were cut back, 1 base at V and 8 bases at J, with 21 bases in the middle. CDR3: CAWSGGLGGRRDEQFF. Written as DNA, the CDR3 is TGTGCCTGGAGTGGGGGCTTAGGTGGGAGGAGGGATGAGCAGTTCTTC.

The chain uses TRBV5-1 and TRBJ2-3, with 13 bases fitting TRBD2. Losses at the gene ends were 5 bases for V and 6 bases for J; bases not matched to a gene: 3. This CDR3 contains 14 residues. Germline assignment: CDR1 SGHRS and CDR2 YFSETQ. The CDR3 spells CASRGTSGTDTQYF. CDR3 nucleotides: TGCGCCAGCAGGGGGACTAGCGGGACGGATACGCAGTATTTT.

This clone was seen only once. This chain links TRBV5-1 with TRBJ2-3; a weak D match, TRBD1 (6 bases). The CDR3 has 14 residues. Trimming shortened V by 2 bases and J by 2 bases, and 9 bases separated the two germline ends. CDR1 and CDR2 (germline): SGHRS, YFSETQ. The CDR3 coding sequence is TGCGCCAGCAGCTTCGGACAGACCACAGATACGCAGTATTTT. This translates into CASSFGQTTDTQYF.

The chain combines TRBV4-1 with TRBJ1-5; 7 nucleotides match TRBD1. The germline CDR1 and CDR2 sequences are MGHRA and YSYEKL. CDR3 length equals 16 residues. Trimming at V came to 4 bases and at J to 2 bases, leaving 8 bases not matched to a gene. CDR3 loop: CASSLGGTGGNQPQHF. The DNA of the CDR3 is TGCGCCAGCAGCCTCGGGGGAACAGGGGGCAATCAGCCCCAGCATTTT.